What follows are 26 T cell receptor beta chains derived from one specimen sequenced in a study of blood T cell repertoires in COVID-19 (dated by TCRdb to the early 2020s). The receptor library was made with the immunoSEQ multiplex PCR assay. TCRdb retrieved this table from immuneACCESS and kept in-frame rearrangements only. Not all clones are present; in checked studies, unresolved V genes account for under half, and no reason is known for the remainder. The sample table records about 94,000 clones; roughly 80% of these occur just once. The top ten hold 6.3% of the sample. Specimen: peripheral blood. The source of these receptors is a man in his 70s with COVID-19, enrolled during active disease.

The rearrangement joins TRBV5-1 to TRBJ1-3, with D tentatively TRBD1 (6 bases). V lost 4 bases, J lost 4 bases, and 18 bases lay in between. CDR3 length: 16 amino acids. CDR1 SGHRS and CDR2 YFSETQ come from the germline V gene. The CDR3 spells CASSPYGGAGGNTIYF. CDR3 nucleotide sequence: TGCGCCAGCAGCCCCTATGGGGGGGCTGGCGGAAACACCATATATTTT.

The V call is TRBV2, the J call TRBJ1-6; D not certain. The CDR3 has 13 residues. The germline gives CDR1 SNHLY, CDR2 FYNNEI. V was trimmed by 8 bases and J by 5 bases, leaving 10 bases between them. DNA of the CDR3: TGTGCCAGCGAGGCAAATAATAATTCACCCCTCCACTTT. It is translated as CASEANNNSPLHF.

This chain links TRBV11-1 with TRBJ1-2; D is unresolved. The CDR3 is 15 amino acids. V lost 5 bases, J lost 7 bases, and 20 bases lay in between. The germline CDR1 and CDR2 sequences are SGHAT and FQDESV (reference sequence). Written as DNA, the CDR3 is TGTGCCAGCAGCGTCTACCGGGATGGCGGTGGTGGCTACACCTTC. Protein: CASSVYRDGGGGYTF.

The CDR3 region is CASSYSEGQPQHF. CDR3 nucleotides: TGTGCCAGCAGTTACTCGGAGGGCCAGCCCCAGCATTTT. V gene TRBV6-5 combines with J gene TRBJ1-5; D uncertain. Trimming removed 0 bases at V and 7 bases at J, with 7 bases between. The CDR3 totals 13 residues. Germline loops: CDR1 MNHEY, CDR2 SVGAGI.

The chain has TRBV5-1 and TRBJ2-1; 10 nucleotides agree with TRBD2. The length of the CDR3 is 16 residues. V shed 2 bases and J 8 bases; nucleotides not matched to a gene: 10. The germline CDR1 and CDR2 sequences are SGHRS and YFSETQ. CDR3 loop: CASSFLAGVLEDEQFF. CDR3 in DNA: TGCGCCAGCAGCTTCCTAGCGGGGGTCCTCGAGGATGAGCAGTTCTTC.

The J gene is TRBJ2-1, the V gene TRBV9; 7 nucleotides line up with TRBD2. The CDR3 spans 16 residues. The V segment lost 0 bases and the J segment 8 bases; nucleotides outside the gene matches: 11. Germline V lookup: CDR1 SGDLS, CDR2 YYNGEE. The CDR3 loop is CASSVEGGRGDYEQFF. In nucleotides, the CDR3 is TGTGCCAGCAGCGTAGAGGGCGGGAGAGGCGACTATGAGCAGTTCTTC.

The CDR3 spells CASSPEQIYNSPLHF. CDR3 coding DNA: TGTGCCAGCTCACCAGAACAGATCTATAATTCACCCCTCCACTTT. The chain joins TRBV18 to TRBJ1-6; no clear D. CDR3 length equals 15 residues. V was trimmed by 2 bases and J by 3 bases, leaving 8 bases between them. Germline V gene sequence: CDR1 KGHSH, CDR2 LQKENI.

The chain has TRBV7-2 and TRBJ2-3; 12 bases agree with TRBD2. V lost 7 bases and J lost 5; bases outside the gene matches: 10. Germline V gene sequence: CDR1 SGHTA, CDR2 FQGNSA. The CDR3 is made up of 16 amino acids. CDR3 coding DNA: TGTGCCAGCAAAAATTTCGGACTAGCGGGATTAGATACGCAGTATTTT. It specifies CASKNFGLAGLDTQYF.

This chain connects TRBV24-1 to TRBJ1-2; perhaps TRBD1 as D (5 bases). Germline V gene data show CDR1 as KGHDR and CDR2 as SFDVKD. The CDR3 contains 14 residues. Trimming removed 7 bases from V and 2 bases from J, with 13 bases in between. CDR3: CATRASSGNYGYTF. The CDR3, as DNA: TGTGCCACCAGGGCCTCTTCAGGGAACTATGGCTACACCTTC.

The chain couples TRBV7-3 to TRBJ1-5; 8 bases are a match to TRBD1. This CDR3 has 15 amino acids. With V trimmed by 2 bases and J by 6 bases, 6 bases remained unmatched. Germline lookup yields CDR1 SGHTA and CDR2 FQGTGA. The CDR3 here is CASSLSGQEGQPQHF. CDR3 nucleotide sequence: TGTGCCAGCAGCTTATCGGGACAGGAGGGTCAGCCCCAGCATTTT.

The chain recombines TRBV5-5 with TRBJ2-5; D not certain. Trimming shortened V by 0 bases and J by 2 bases, and 8 bases separated the two germline ends. The CDR3 consists of 14 residues. Germline values: CDR1 SGHKS, CDR2 YYEKEE (reference sequence). The CDR3 here is CASSLVSRQETQYF. CDR3 in DNA: TGTGCCAGCAGCTTGGTCTCCAGACAAGAGACCCAGTACTTC.

This clone was found a few times. The gene calls are TRBV6-5 and TRBJ1-3; D not resolved. The CDR3 sequence is 15 residues long. Deletions cut 2 bases from V and 0 bases from J, with 8 bases between. CDR1 MNHEY and CDR2 SVGAGI come from the germline V gene. CDR3 sequence reads: CASSYRGFSGNTIYF. The CDR3 DNA reads TGTGCCAGCAGTTACCGGGGTTTCTCTGGAAACACCATATATTTT.

This clone came up once. The chain recombines TRBV24-1 with TRBJ2-5, with D perhaps TRBD1 (6 bases). The V gene's germline CDR1 is KGHDR and CDR2 SFDVKD. The CDR3 totals 14 residues. The germline V and J ends were trimmed by 0 bases and 4 bases, with 8 bases remaining between them. The CDR3 sequence: CATSDLEGGETQYF. CDR3 DNA sequence: TGTGCCACCAGTGATTTGGAAGGGGGAGAGACCCAGTACTTC.

The chain joins TRBV2 to TRBJ2-7, with 8 bases matching TRBD1. CDR3 length: 15 residues. The junction had 14 bases not matched to a gene; V was cut back by 6 bases and J by 7 bases. CDR1 and CDR2 from the germline V gene are SNHLY and FYNNEI. The CDR3 loop reads CASRRDRGIVGEQYF. The DNA for the CDR3 is TGTGCCAGCAGACGAGACAGGGGTATCGTGGGTGAGCAGTACTTC.

J is TRBJ2-7 and V is TRBV7-8; 9 bases match TRBD2. Germline-derived CDR1 and CDR2 are SGHVS and FQNEAQ. CDR3 length: 14 residues. Trimming cost V 5 bases and J 3 bases; bases outside gene matches: 5. The CDR3 region is CASSLGLANYEQYF. The DNA of the CDR3 is TGTGCCAGCAGCCTAGGACTAGCGAACTACGAGCAGTACTTC.

A remark on this clone: The same CDR3 arises from other DNA sequences in this sample as well. The chain recombines TRBV5-1 with TRBJ2-5, with TRBD2 matching over 10 bases. Germline trimming cut 2 bases from V and 2 bases from J; bases unmatched to any gene: 0. The CDR3 is 14 amino acids. Per the germline V gene, CDR1 is SGHRS and CDR2 is YFSETQ. This CDR3 reads CASSLLAGQETQYF. As DNA, the CDR3 is TGCGCCAGCAGCTTACTAGCGGGGCAAGAGACCCAGTACTTC.

This clone was observed a few times. The chain joins TRBV27 to TRBJ1-1, with D unresolved. The V gene lost 4 bases and the J gene lost 1 base, with 10 bases spanning the gap. CDR1 is MNHEY and CDR2 is SMNVEV in the germline V gene (reference sequence). CDR3 length equals 14 residues. The DNA for the CDR3 is TGTGCCAGCAGTTCCTTGGCAGGGAACACTGAAGCTTTCTTT. Its translation is CASSSLAGNTEAFF.

The V gene is TRBV19, the J gene TRBJ1-5, with a possible D match to TRBD1 (5 bases). The CDR3 is 14 residues long. Germline V gives CDR1 LNHDA, CDR2 SQIVND (reference sequence). Trimming took 5 bases from V and 7 from J, leaving 15 bases between them. The CDR3, as DNA: TGTGCCAGTAGTTGGGGGGGGACGGGGCAGCCCCAGCATTTT. It specifies CASSWGGTGQPQHF. The full variable domain, its missing parts supplied by reference TRBV19 and TRBJ1-5, is DGGITQSPKYLFRKEGQNVTLSCEQNLNHDAMYWYRQDPGQGLRLIYYSQIVNDFQKGDIAEGYSVSREKKESFPLTVTSAQKNPTAFYLCASSWGGTGQPQHFGDGTRLSIL.

The chain uses TRBV29-1 and TRBJ2-1; TRBD2 matches 13 bases. CDR1 and CDR2 from the germline V gene are SQVTM and ANQGSEA. Trimming removed 3 bases from V and 8 bases from J; junction bases left unmatched: 4. The CDR3 is 14 amino acids. Here the CDR3 reads CSVDGLAGVDEQFF. Here the CDR3 DNA reads TGCAGCGTTGACGGACTAGCGGGAGTCGATGAGCAGTTCTTC.

V is TRBV7-8 and J is TRBJ2-3, with D possibly being TRBD1 (6 bases). Between the trimmed V and J ends, which lost 7 bases and 5 bases, there was a span of 16 bases. CDR1 SGHVS and CDR2 FQNEAQ come from the germline V gene. The CDR3 is 14 residues long. This chain's CDR3 is CASTWGRAQDTQYF. For the CDR3, the DNA is TGTGCCAGCACCTGGGGGCGGGCACAAGATACGCAGTATTTT.

V usage is TRBV2 and J usage is TRBJ1-5; no clear D. The V gene's germline CDR1 is SNHLY and CDR2 FYNNEI. This CDR3 region has 16 residues. Trimming shortened V by 4 bases and J by 2 bases, and 15 bases separated the two germline ends. The CDR3 DNA reads TGTGCCAGCAGTGCTGGGCCACCTTGGCGCAATCAGCCCCAGCATTTT. This gives the protein CASSAGPPWRNQPQHF.

This sequence joins TRBV11-2 and TRBJ1-2, with D possibly TRBD1 on 5 matching bases. V shed 2 bases and J shed 7 bases, with 11 bases lying between them. The CDR3 runs 13 residues. Germline V gene sequence: CDR1 SGHAT, CDR2 FQNNGV. CDR3 bases: TGTGCCAGCAGCTTATCGGAGGGGCTTGGCTACACCTTC. Protein: CASSLSEGLGYTF.

This clone was detected only a few times. The rearrangement uses TRBV19 and TRBJ2-3; TRBD2 matches 12 bases. V lost 10 bases and J lost 2; bases outside the gene matches: 13. This CDR3 contains 17 residues. In germline, CDR1 is LNHDA, CDR2 SQIVND (reference sequence). CDR3 sequence: CATARRASGRATDTQYF. The CDR3 region has the DNA TGTGCCACCGCCCGCCGGGCTAGCGGGAGGGCCACAGATACGCAGTATTTT.

The chain links TRBV19 to TRBJ1-5; tentatively, D is TRBD1 (5 bases). Germline V gives CDR1 LNHDA, CDR2 SQIVND (reference sequence). The CDR3 contains 18 residues. Trimming cost V 4 bases and J 0 bases, with 19 bases left between them. CDR3 DNA: TGTGCCAGTAGTAGGGTGGGCGGAGGGACTGGTAGCAATCAGCCCCAGCATTTT. Protein sequence: CASSRVGGGTGSNQPQHF.

J is TRBJ1-1 and V is TRBV19; D might be TRBD1 (6 bases). This CDR3 has 14 residues. Trimming stripped 7 bases from V and 0 bases from J, with 12 bases between. CDR1 and CDR2 (germline): LNHDA, SQIVND (reference sequence). CDR3 residues: CASTPDSMNTEAFF. The CDR3 region has the DNA TGTGCCAGTACTCCGGACAGCATGAACACTGAAGCTTTCTTT. Combining the CDR3 with reference TRBV19 and TRBJ1-1 gives the whole variable domain DGGITQSPKYLFRKEGQNVTLSCEQNLNHDAMYWYRQDPGQGLRLIYYSQIVNDFQKGDIAEGYSVSREKKESFPLTVTSAQKNPTAFYLCASTPDSMNTEAFFGQGTRLTVV.

The chain employs TRBV4-3 and TRBJ1-4; 8 bases are shared with TRBD1. The CDR3 loop spans 19 amino acids. Per germline, CDR1 LGHNA and CDR2 YSLEER. J was trimmed by 3 bases and V by 0 bases; bases with no gene match: 12. CDR3 DNA sequence: TGCGCCAGCAGCCAAGAGTGGACAGGGATATCGAGCGCTAATGAAAAACTGTTTTTT. As protein: CASSQEWTGISSANEKLFF.